This TCR beta chain derives from a study of tumor-infiltrating lymphocytes in primary liver carcinoma. In the study overall: Surgical resection was the treatment these patients received for primary liver carcinoma. Samples yielded about 3.65 to 8 million productive TCRbeta reads, similar across tissue types. General observations from the study: Whereas tumor region pairs overlapped more, tumor-adjacent and tumor-blood pairs overlapped less.

In the case of this clonotype: Its antigen is undetermined.

Germline assignment: CDR1 MDHEN and CDR2 SYDVKM. This CDR3 is 17 amino acids long. Trimming removed 4 bases from V and 3 bases from J; junction bases left unmatched: 10. Constant-region priming of around 500 ng total RNA yielded TCR beta cDNA. Each TCR beta library was derived from three nested multiplex PCR rounds that employed slightly modified ARM-PCR. The study ran its first two PCR rounds for about 11 cycles each, using TRBV1-TRBV30 forward primers and a C-beta reverse primer. TCRdb reprocessed the multiplex PCR reads with MiXCR, giving one entry per CDR3 protein. This table has 300,000 to 400,000 distinct CDR3 sequences, about 62% appearing once. Extraction also yielded germline DNA, while blood RNA was obtained from unsorted whole blood.

This TCR was recovered from a man aged 40-55 years with primary liver carcinoma and hepatitis B virus infection. V is TRBV28 and J is TRBJ2-5, with TRBD1 matching 11 bases. Sample: peripheral blood. CDR3 in amino acids: CASSSRTGGAEKETQYF. CDR3 DNA sequence: TGTGCCAGCAGTTCCCGGACAGGGGGCGCGGAGAAAGAGACCCAGTACTTC.